Presented here are 18 T cell receptor beta chains from one specimen sequenced in a study of CD8+ T cells in alopecia areata. The sequencing template was cDNA reverse transcribed from extracted RNA. Only in-frame clones appear in the TCRdb table, and some are missing; sequencing was by immunoSEQ multiplex PCR. The profile shows about 200,000 clones, 55% to 70% of them singletons. The treatment is: oral pan-JAK inhibitor, 5-10 mg twice daily. The starting material was CD4+ T cells sorted from blood, obtained at week 4, from a patient treated with tofacitinib. The receptor source for this set is a human donor with alopecia areata.

The chain employs TRBV15 and TRBJ2-7; 8 bases fit TRBD1. The CDR3 contains 15 residues. Germline lookup yields CDR1 LNHNV and CDR2 YYDKDF (reference sequence). J gave up 2 bases and V 0 bases, and 3 bases lay outside the gene matches. Written as DNA, the CDR3 is TGTGCCACCAGCAGAGATTTACAGGGGGCCTACGAGCAGTACTTC. It codes for CATSRDLQGAYEQYF.

The chain recombines TRBV18 with TRBJ1-2; no definite D call. The V end lost 3 bases, the J end lost 6 bases, and 11 bases lay between the germline ends. Per germline, CDR1 KGHSH and CDR2 LQKENI. This CDR3 region has 13 residues. CDR3 amino acids: CASSPARVHGYTF. In DNA form, the CDR3 reads TGTGCCAGCTCACCGGCCCGGGTGCATGGCTACACCTTC.

This clone appeared a few times. The chain recombines TRBV5-6 with TRBJ1-6; the match to TRBD1 covers 7 bases. V lost 0 bases, J lost 9 bases, and 6 bases stayed unmatched. Germline CDR1 reads SGHDT; CDR2 reads YYEEEE. The CDR3 extends over 15 amino acids. CDR3 residues: CASSLAGAGGSPLHF. As DNA, the CDR3 is TGTGCCAGCAGCTTGGCCGGGGCAGGGGGTTCACCCCTCCACTTT.

The CDR3 DNA sequence: TGTGCCTGGAGTGGTGGCATGGTCTCAGATACGCAGTATTTT. This codes for CAWSGGMVSDTQYF. The chain uses TRBV30 and TRBJ2-3; D not resolved. The CDR3 runs to 14 residues. The V end lost 1 base, the J end lost 4 bases, and 12 bases lay between the germline ends. The germline CDR1 and CDR2 sequences are GTSNPN and SVGIG (reference sequence).

The chain employs TRBV25-1 and TRBJ1-6, with no clear D. Germline CDR1 MGHDK, CDR2 SYGVNS. Trimming cost V 3 bases and J 7 bases, with 7 bases left between them. The CDR3 is 13 residues long. The CDR3: CASSDIDNSPLHF. CDR3 nucleotides: TGTGCCAGCAGTGATATAGACAATTCACCCCTCCACTTT.

This clone was observed a handful of times. The rearrangement uses TRBV5-1 and TRBJ2-7; D might be TRBD1 (5 bases). Trimming shortened V by 0 bases and J by 3 bases, and 10 bases separated the two germline ends. This CDR3 spans 14 amino acids. Germline V lookup: CDR1 SGHRS, CDR2 YFSETQ. The CDR3 DNA reads as TGCGCCAGCAGCTTGGACAGGTCCAACTACGAGCAGTACTTC. Its translation: CASSLDRSNYEQYF.

About this clone itself: At one end, the junction sequence differs from germline, possibly due to a read error. The rearrangement links TRBV7-7 to TRBJ2-2; 8 bases fit TRBD1. The CDR3 runs to 15 residues. CDR1 SSHAT and CDR2 FNYEAQ come from the germline V gene (reference sequence). CDR3 sequence: CASSSGTGNTGELFF. DNA for the CDR3: TGTGCTAGCAGTTCCGGGACAGGGAACACCGGGGAGCTGTTTTTT.

V usage is TRBV7-2 and J usage is TRBJ1-2, with 7 bases lining up with TRBD1. Germline V gene data show CDR1 as SGHTA and CDR2 as FQGNSA. With V trimmed by 1 base and J by 8 bases, 10 bases remained unmatched. There are 15 residues in the CDR3. CDR3 region: CASSLDLTGAYGYTF. For the CDR3, the DNA is TGTGCCAGCAGCTTAGATCTCACAGGGGCGTACGGCTACACCTTC. Full variable domain (missing parts from reference TRBV7-2 and TRBJ1-2): GAGVSQSPSNKVTEKGKDVELRCDPISGHTALYWYRQSLGQGLEFLIYFQGNSAPDKSGLPSDRFSAERTGGSVSTLTIQRTQQEDSAVYLCASSLDLTGAYGYTFGSGTRLTVV.

J is TRBJ1-5 and V is TRBV6-1; no clear D gene. Deletions cut 5 bases from V and 7 bases from J, with 3 bases between. CDR1 and CDR2 (germline): MNHNS, SASEGT. This CDR3 spans 10 amino acids. The CDR3 is CASSNQPQHF. The CDR3 coding sequence is TGTGCCAGCAGTAACCAGCCCCAGCATTTT.

The rearrangement joins TRBV30 to TRBJ1-4, with 7 bases matching TRBD1. Germline trimming cut 1 base from V and 8 bases from J; bases unmatched to any gene: 10. Per the germline V gene, CDR1 is GTSNPN and CDR2 is SVGIG (reference sequence). The length of the CDR3 is 15 residues. The CDR3 nucleotides are TGTGCCTGGAGTGACCCGGGACAGTACTTAGAAAAACTGTTTTTT. Its translation is CAWSDPGQYLEKLFF.

The CDR3 here is CASSRDRSSYNEQFF. The CDR3 DNA reads TGTGCCAGCAGTCGGGACAGGAGCTCCTACAATGAGCAGTTCTTC. This chain connects TRBV5-6 to TRBJ2-1, with 8 bases fitting TRBD1. Losses at the gene ends were 5 bases for V and 0 bases for J; bases not matched to a gene: 4. Germline V gene sequence: CDR1 SGHDT, CDR2 YYEEEE. The CDR3 extends over 15 amino acids.

The CDR3 DNA follows: TGCGCCAGCCCGGTCTTAGCGGGGGGGTACAATGAGCAGTTCTTC. Residues: CASPVLAGGYNEQFF. V usage is TRBV23-1 and J usage is TRBJ2-1; 11 nucleotides line up with TRBD2. TRBV23-1 is classed as an ORF, of uncertain function. The V segment lost 8 bases and the J segment 4 bases; nucleotides outside the gene matches: 7. This CDR3 comprises 15 residues.

This clone was found a few times. This chain joins TRBV4-2 and TRBJ1-6, with unresolved D. Germline V gene data show CDR1 as LGHNA and CDR2 as YNFKEQ. This CDR3 comprises 19 residues. Between the trimmed V and J ends, which lost 0 bases and 1 base, there was a span of 16 bases. The CDR3 spells CASSQEWGKGRSYNSPLHF. In DNA, the CDR3 is TGTGCCAGCAGCCAAGAGTGGGGAAAAGGGAGGTCCTATAATTCACCCCTCCACTTT.

CDR3: CASIRDGSYEQYF. CDR3 bases: TGTGCCAGCATTCGGGACGGCTCCTACGAGCAGTACTTC. This rearrangement joins TRBV6-5 to TRBJ2-7; D tentatively fits TRBD1 or TRBD2 (5 bases each). This CDR3 is built from 13 residues. The germline CDR1 and CDR2 sequences are MNHEY and SVGAGI. The V end was cut by 7 bases, the J end by 0 bases, with 10 bases between.

This sequence joins TRBV29-1 and TRBJ2-4; 10 nucleotides align to TRBD1. V was pared by 5 bases and J by 2 bases, with 6 bases of the junction left unmatched. CDR3 length: 15 residues. Germline CDR1 is SQVTM and CDR2 is ANQGSEA. The DNA for the CDR3 is TGCAGCGTTCCCGACAGGGGGCCCTCCAAAAACATTCAGTACTTC. Its translation: CSVPDRGPSKNIQYF.

This clone was observed a few times. The chain recombines TRBV7-8 with TRBJ1-6; 10 bases agree with TRBD1. Germline values: CDR1 SGHVS, CDR2 FQNEAQ. V lost 6 bases and J lost 2; bases outside the gene matches: 4. The CDR3 is 16 residues long. The CDR3 loop reads CASRGQGGTYNSPLHF. CDR3 bases: TGTGCCAGCAGAGGACAGGGGGGTACCTATAATTCACCCCTCCACTTT. Looking up the rest from reference TRBV7-8 and TRBJ1-6 gives the full variable domain: GAGVSQSPRYKVAKRGQDVALRCDPISGHVSLFWYQQALGQGPEFLTYFQNEAQLDKSGLPSDRFFAERPEGSVSTLKIQRTQQEDSAVYLCASRGQGGTYNSPLHFGNGTRLTVT.

In its sample, this clone was seen once. The chain recombines TRBV5-6 with TRBJ1-2, with D uncertain. Germline V gives CDR1 SGHDT, CDR2 YYEEEE. The germline V and J ends were trimmed by 1 base and 4 bases, with 8 bases remaining between them. CDR3 length: 13 residues. In DNA form, the CDR3 reads TGTGCCAGCAGCTTGCCAGGCCCCTATGGCTACACCTTC. Protein sequence: CASSLPGPYGYTF. Together with reference TRBV5-6 and TRBJ1-2, the CDR3 gives the full variable domain: DAGVTQSPTHLIKTRGQQVTLRCSPKSGHDTVSWYQQALGQGPQFIFQYYEEEERQRGNFPDRFSGHQFPNYSSELNVNALLLGDSALYLCASSLPGPYGYTFGSGTRLTVV.

This clone was observed a handful of times. In the same sample, other DNA sequences code for this CDR3. This sequence joins TRBV5-4 and TRBJ1-5, with D tentatively TRBD1 (5 bases). The CDR3 runs to 14 residues. V lost 4 bases, J lost 1 base, and 9 bases lay in between. Germline V CDR1 and CDR2: SGHNT, YYREEE (reference sequence). The CDR3 DNA reads as TGTGCCAGCAGCCGCGCAGGGAGCAATCAGCCCCAGCATTTT. It is translated as CASSRAGSNQPQHF.